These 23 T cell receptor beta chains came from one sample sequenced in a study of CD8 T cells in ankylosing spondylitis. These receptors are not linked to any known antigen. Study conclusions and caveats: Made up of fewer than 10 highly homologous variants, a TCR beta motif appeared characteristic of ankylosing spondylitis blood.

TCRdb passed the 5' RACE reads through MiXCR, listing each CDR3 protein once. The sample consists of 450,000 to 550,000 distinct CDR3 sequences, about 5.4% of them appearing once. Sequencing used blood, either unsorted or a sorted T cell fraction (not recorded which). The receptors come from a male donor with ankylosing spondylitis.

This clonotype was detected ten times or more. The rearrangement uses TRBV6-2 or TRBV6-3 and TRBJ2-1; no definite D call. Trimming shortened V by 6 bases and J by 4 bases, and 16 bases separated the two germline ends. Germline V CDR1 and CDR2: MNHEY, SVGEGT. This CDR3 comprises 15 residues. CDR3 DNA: TGTGCCAGCAGGAAGTCATTTGGGGATTACAATGAGCAGTTCTTC. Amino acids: CASRKSFGDYNEQFF.

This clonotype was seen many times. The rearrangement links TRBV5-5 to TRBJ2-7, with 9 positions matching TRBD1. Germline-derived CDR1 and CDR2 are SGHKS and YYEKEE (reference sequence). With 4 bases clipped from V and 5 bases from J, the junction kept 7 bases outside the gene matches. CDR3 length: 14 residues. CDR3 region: CASSPDRGSDEQYF. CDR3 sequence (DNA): TGTGCCAGCAGCCCGGACAGGGGCAGCGACGAGCAGTACTTC.

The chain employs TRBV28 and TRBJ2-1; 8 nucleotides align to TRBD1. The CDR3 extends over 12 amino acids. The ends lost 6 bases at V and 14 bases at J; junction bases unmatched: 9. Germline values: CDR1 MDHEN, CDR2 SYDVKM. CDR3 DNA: TGTGCCAGCAGGTTCCCACAGGGGGTGGAGTTCTTC. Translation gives CASRFPQGVEFF.

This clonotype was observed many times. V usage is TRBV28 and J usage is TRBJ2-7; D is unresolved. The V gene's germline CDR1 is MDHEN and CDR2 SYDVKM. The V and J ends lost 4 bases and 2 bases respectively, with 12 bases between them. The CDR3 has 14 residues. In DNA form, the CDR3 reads TGTGCCAGCAGTTATAGTGGCTCTACCTACGAGCAGTACTTC. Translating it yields CASSYSGSTYEQYF.

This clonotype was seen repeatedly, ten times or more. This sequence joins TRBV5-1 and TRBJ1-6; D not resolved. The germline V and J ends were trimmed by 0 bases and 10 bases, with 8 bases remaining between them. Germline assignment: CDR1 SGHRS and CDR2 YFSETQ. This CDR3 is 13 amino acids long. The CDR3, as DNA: TGCGCCAGCAGCTTGGTCTCGAGGTCACCCCTCCACTTT. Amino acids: CASSLVSRSPLHF.

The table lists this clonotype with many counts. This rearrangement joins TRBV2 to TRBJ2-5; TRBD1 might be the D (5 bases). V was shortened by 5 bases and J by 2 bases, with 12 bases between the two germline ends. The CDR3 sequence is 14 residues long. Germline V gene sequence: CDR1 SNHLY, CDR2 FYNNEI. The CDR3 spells CASSWTNDQETQYF. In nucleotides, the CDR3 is TGTGCCAGCAGTTGGACAAACGATCAAGAGACCCAGTACTTC.

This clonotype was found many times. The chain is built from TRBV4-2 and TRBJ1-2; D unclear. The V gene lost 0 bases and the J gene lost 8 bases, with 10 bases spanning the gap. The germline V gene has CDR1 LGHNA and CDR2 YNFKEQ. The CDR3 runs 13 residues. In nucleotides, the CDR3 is TGTGCCAGCAGCCAAGATTTTACAAGCGGCTACACCTTC. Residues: CASSQDFTSGYTF.

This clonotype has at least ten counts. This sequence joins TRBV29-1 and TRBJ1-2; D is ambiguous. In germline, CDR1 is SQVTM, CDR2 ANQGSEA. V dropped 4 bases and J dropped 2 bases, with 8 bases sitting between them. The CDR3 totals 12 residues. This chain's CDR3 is CSVVAENYGYTF. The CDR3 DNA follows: TGCAGCGTTGTCGCAGAGAACTATGGCTACACCTTC.

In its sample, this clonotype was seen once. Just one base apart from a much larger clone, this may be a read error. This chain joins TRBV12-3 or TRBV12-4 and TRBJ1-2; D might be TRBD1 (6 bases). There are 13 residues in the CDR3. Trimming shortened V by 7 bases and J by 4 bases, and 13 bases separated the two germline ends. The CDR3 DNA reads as TGTGCCAGCACTCAAGGGGGGGGCTATGGCTACACCTTC. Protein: CASTQGGGYGYTF.

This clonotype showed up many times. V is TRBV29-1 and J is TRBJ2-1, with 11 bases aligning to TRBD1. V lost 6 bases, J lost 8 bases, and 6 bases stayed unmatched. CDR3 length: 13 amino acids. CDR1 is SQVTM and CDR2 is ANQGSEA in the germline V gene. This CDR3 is CSVWDRGAYEQFF. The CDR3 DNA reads TGCAGCGTGTGGGACAGGGGGGCATATGAGCAGTTCTTC.

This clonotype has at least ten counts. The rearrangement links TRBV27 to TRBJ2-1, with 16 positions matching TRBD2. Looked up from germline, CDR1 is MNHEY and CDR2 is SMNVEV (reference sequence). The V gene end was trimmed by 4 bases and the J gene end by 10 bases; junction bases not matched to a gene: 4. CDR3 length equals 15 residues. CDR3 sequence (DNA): TGTGCCAGCAGTTCAGGGACTAGCGGGAGGGACGAGCAGTTCTTC. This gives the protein CASSSGTSGRDEQFF.

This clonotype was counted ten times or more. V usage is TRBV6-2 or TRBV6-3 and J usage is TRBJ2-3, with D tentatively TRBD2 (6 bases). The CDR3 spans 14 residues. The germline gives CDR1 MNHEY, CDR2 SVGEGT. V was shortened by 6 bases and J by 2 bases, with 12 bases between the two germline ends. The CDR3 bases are TGTGCCAGCAGACCTAGCGCTATCACAGATACGCAGTATTTT. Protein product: CASRPSAITDTQYF.

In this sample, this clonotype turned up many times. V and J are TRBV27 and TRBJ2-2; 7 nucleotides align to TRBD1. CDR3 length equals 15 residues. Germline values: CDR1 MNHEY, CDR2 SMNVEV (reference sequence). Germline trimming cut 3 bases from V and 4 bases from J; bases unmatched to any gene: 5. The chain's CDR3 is CASSFDRVGTGELFF. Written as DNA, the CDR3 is TGTGCCAGCAGTTTTGACAGGGTGGGCACCGGGGAGCTGTTTTTT.

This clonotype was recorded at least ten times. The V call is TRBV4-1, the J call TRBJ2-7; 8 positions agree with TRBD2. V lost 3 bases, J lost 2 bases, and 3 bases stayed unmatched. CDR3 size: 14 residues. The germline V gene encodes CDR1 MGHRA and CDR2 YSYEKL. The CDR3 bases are TGCGCCAGCAGCCAGCGGGAGGTTACCTACGAGCAGTACTTC. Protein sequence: CASSQREVTYEQYF.

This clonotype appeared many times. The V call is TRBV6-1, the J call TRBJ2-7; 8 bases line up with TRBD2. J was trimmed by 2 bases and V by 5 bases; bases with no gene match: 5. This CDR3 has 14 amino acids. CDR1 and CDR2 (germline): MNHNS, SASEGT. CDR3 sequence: CASSISGSTYEQYF. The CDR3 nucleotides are TGTGCCAGCAGTATAAGCGGGAGTACCTACGAGCAGTACTTC.

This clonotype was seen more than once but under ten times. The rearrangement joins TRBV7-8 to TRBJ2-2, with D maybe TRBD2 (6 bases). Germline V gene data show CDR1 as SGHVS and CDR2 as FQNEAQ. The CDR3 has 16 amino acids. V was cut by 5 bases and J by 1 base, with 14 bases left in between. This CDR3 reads CASSTQAGRNTGELFF. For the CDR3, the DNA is TGTGCCAGCAGCACCCAGGCCGGGAGGAACACCGGGGAGCTGTTTTTT.

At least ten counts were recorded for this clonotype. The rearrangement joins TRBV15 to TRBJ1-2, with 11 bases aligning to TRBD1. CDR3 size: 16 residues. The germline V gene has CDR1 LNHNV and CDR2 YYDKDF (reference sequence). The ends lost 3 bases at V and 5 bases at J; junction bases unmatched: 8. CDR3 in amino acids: CATSSRDRGTPYGYTF. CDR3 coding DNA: TGTGCCACCAGCAGCCGGGACAGGGGGACTCCGTATGGCTACACCTTC.

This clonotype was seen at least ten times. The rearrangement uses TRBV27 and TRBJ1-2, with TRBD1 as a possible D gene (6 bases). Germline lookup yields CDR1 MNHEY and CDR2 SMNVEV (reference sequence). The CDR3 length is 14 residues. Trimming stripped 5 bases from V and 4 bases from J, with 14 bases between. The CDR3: CASSLRTGPYGYTF. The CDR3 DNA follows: TGTGCCAGCAGTCTCCGCACAGGGCCCTATGGCTACACCTTC.

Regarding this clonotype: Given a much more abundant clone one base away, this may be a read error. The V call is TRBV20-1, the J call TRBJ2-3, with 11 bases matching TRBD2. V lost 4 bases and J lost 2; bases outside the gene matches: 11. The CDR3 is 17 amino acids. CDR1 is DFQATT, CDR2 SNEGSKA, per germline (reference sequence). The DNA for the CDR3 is TGCAGTGCTATACTAGCGGGGGCTATCTCCGTCACAGATACGCAGTATTTT. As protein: CSAILAGAISVTDTQYF.

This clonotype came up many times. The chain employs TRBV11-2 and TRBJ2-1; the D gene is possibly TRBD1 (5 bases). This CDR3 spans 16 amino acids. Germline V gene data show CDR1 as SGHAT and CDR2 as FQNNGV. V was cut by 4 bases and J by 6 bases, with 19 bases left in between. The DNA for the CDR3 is TGTGCCAGCAGCTCTTGGCAGGGTTCCATACGCAATGAGCAGTTCTTC. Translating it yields CASSSWQGSIRNEQFF.

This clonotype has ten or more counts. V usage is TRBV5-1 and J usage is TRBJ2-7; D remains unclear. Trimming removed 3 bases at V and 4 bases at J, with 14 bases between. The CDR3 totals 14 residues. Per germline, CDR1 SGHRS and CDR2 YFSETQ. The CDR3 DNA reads TGCGCCAGCAGCTCGTCCTCCCCGGCTTACGAGCAGTACTTC. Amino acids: CASSSSSPAYEQYF.

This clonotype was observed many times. The CDR3 sequence is CASSLVQGRDEQYF. The CDR3 DNA sequence: TGTGCCAGCAGTTTAGTTCAGGGGCGGGACGAGCAGTACTTC. The chain combines TRBV12-3 or TRBV12-4 with TRBJ2-7; maybe TRBD1 (6 bases). V gave up 1 base and J gave up 5 bases, with 12 bases separating them. CDR3 length equals 14 residues.

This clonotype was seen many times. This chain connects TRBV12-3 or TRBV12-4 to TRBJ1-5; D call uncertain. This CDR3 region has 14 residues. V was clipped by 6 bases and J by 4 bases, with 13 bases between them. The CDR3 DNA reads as TGTGCCAGCAGCTGGACCGGTACTAATCAGCCCCAGCATTTT. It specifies CASSWTGTNQPQHF.